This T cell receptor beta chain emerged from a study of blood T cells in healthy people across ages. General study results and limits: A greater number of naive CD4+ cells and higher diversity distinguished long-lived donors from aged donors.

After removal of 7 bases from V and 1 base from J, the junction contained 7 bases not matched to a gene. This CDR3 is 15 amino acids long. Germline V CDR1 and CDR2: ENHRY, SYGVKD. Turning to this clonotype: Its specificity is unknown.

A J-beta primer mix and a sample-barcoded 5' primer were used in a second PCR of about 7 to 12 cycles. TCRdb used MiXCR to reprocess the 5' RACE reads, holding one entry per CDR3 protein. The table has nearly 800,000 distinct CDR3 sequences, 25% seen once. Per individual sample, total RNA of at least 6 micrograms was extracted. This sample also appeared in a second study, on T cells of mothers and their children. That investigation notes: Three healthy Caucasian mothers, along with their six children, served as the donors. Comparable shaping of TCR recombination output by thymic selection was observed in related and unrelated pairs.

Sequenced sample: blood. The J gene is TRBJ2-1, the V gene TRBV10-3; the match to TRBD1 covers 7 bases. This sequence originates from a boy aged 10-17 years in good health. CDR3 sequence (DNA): TGTGCCATCAAAAATGGGACAGCATCCTACAATGAGCAGTTCTTC. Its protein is CAIKNGTASYNEQFF.